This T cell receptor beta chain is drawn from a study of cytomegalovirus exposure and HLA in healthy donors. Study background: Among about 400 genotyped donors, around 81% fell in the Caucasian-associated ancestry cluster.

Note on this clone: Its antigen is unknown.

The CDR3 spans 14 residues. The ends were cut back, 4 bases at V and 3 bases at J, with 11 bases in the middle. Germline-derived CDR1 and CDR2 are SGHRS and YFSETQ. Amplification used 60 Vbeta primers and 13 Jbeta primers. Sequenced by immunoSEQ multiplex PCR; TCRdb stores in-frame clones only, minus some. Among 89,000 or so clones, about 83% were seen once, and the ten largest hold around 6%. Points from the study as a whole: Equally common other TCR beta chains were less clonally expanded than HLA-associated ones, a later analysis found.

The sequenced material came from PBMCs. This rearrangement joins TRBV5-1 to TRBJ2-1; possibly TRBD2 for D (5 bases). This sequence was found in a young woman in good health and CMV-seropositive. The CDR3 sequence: CASSHVGVYNEQFF. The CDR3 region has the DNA TGCGCCAGCAGCCATGTCGGGGTCTACAATGAGCAGTTCTTC.